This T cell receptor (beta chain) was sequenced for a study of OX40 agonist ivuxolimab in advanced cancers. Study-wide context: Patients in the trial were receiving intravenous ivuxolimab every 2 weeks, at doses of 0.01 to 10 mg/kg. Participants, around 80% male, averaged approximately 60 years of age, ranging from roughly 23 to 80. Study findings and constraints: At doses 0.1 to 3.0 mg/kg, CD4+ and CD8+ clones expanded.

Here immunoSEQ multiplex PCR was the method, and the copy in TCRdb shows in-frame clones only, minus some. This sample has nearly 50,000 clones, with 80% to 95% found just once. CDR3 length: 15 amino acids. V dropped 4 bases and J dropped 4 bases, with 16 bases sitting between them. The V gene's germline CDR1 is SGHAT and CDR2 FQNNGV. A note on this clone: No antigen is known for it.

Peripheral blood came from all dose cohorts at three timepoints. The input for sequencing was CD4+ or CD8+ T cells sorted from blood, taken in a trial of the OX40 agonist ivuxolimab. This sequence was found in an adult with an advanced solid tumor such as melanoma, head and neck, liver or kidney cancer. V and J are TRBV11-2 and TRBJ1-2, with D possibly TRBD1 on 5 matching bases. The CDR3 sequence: CASSSVSREVYGYTF. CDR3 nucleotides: TGTGCCAGCAGCTCTGTGTCCAGGGAGGTCTATGGCTACACCTTC.